This paragraph reports one TCR beta chain. This clone's antigen is unknown. No base quality values were provided; no much bigger clone lies one nucleotide off. Sequencing of TCR beta CDR3 regions was performed at survey depth on the immunoSEQ platform. The QIAamp DNA micro kit was used to extract genomic DNA from every cultured and uncultured CD8+ T cell population. Per the source publication's procedure: Samples with fewer than 5,000 productive reads were excluded, which removed about 6% of the 75 HIV peptide-stimulated cultures. A MANAFEST web app trimmed sequences to CDR3 and removed nonproductive sequences, CDR3s under 5 amino acids, and those not starting C or ending F/W. Antigen-specific clonotypes had to expand in at least 2 of 3 replicates versus no-peptide control at FDR 0.01, only within one epitope family. In addition, a specific clonotype needed a frequency at least fivefold higher than in wells stimulated with peptides from other epitope families. TCRdb carries this immuneACCESS record with in-frame sequences only. Its versions omit some clonotypes, under half of them owing to an unresolved V gene in the studies checked, with the rest unexplained. That table furnishes V, J and clone size, whereas the DNA furnished D and trimming. This sample gives more than 4,000 clones in total; roughly two thirds of them show up just once. The ten largest clones take up roughly 45% of the sample.

This entry comes from a study of CD8 T cell repertoires and HIV-1 epitope variants (dated by TCRdb to 2020 to 2022). For the wider study: Twenty-five peptides representing autologous and known Gag and Nef epitope variants were each used to stimulate T cells in separate culture wells. A total of more than 75 T cell cultures were run, with each culture condition done in triplicate except for one peptide, which was done in duplicate. Tested epitopes included three Gag epitope families and Nef HW9 and YT9. The control conditions were a CMV, EBV and flu peptide pool, the Ebola AY9 epitope as a negative control, and a well with no peptide. T cells were enriched using the EasySep Human T Cell Enrichment Kit and then co-cultured with an equal number of autologous T cell-negative cells acting as antigen-presenting cells. A 1M T cell aliquot was kept as an uncultured baseline condition, separate from the approximately 83 T cell cultures. The cultures were grown for ten to eleven days in IMDM with gentamicin, and half of the media was changed on days 3 and 7 with IL-2, IL-7 and IL-15 added.

For this chain, trimming is 3 bases at the V end and 2 bases at the J end, and the number of junction bases without a gene match is 7. As encoded in the germline V gene, CDR1 is SGHRS while CDR2 is YFSETQ. The CDR3 holds 16 amino acids from the cysteine to the phenylalanine. The read is trimmed to its CDR3 DNA, 48 bases read in frame from base 1. The EasySep Human CD8+ T Cell Enrichment Kit was used on day 10 to isolate CD8+ T cells from every culture. The full study reports these points: The assay identified only TCR beta chains and indicated proliferation in response to antigen, without indicating T cell function or cytokine profile. Nine antigen-specific TCR beta clonotypes were identified, and roughly 6 of them appeared cross-reactive for autologous or known escape epitope variants. Roughly five clonotypes recognized the Nef KF9 family and one clonotype recognized the HW9 family, while no responses to the TAALDMSHF plasma variant were seen.

Sequenced sample: cultured CD8+ T cells derived from PBMCs. The chain was built from TRBV5-1 and TRBJ2-3; TRBD2 fits 9 bases in the junction. The TCR was taken from a male donor with HIV. The nucleotides read TGCGCCAGCAGCTGGATGGCGGGGGGGGACACAGATACGCAGTATTTT. The resulting protein is CASSWMAGGDTDTQYF.